The source of this TCR beta chain is a study of long-term antiretroviral therapy in people with HIV (dated by TCRdb to between 2021 and 2024). For the study in its entirety: The earliest samples were collected roughly a decade before the 2015 WHO recommendation for immediate ART, at a time when ART was usually postponed until CD4 counts fell. Whether ART initiation and durable HIV suppression were associated with changes in peripheral blood TRB repertoire composition and diversity was tested in a retrospective serial study. The cohort contributed 150 to 200 cryopreserved PBMC samples from fewer than 35 adults with confirmed HIV infection, collected serially over a mean of approximately 6 years (range 1-12). About 35% of the 30 participants with HIV were female. Test extractions of a monoclonal T-cell line alongside approximately 34 polyclonal samples showed no cross-contamination during QIAcube processing. What the work shows at the level of the full study, not this receptor alone: The samples span the years 2004 to 2017, and the ART regimens used at that time may not be as effective as current regimens. At every time point, the repertoire was dominated by expanded TRB clones first identified before ART initiation, although this dominance fluctuated and, in many PLHIV, declined after ART. Starting ART was linked to a significant rise in TRB diversity, yet even after long-term ART the diversity remained significantly lower than in transplant donor controls. Compared with controls, HIV repertoires had narrower CDR3 length ranges, and the network structure pointed to an antigen-experienced repertoire that shifted only slightly toward naive after ART. Inferences about post-ART repertoire changes were limited because no data were available on ART adherence, viral resistance or therapy changes. Because pre-ART samples had limited cell numbers, profiling was done on unsorted PBMC rather than on sorted CD4+ and CD8+ T cells. Since PBMC availability was limited, sequencing covered only the TCR beta chain, with no alpha chain pairing.

A word on this clone: Its antigen target is currently unknown. The record has no base qualities; no much larger clone is one base away.

Participants were included only if at least one PBMC sample before ART initiation and at least two post-ART samples were available. All participants with HIV were treated in the United States of America. Before DNA extraction, cryopreserved samples of about 1-10 million PBMC were thawed and washed. At the time of the earliest PBMC sample for each participant with HIV, ages ranged from about 23 to 60 years. Per participant, PBMC samples came from 1-4 timepoints prior to ART initiation and 2-8 timepoints following ART initiation, for a median of 7 samples. For every participant, serial HIV viral load, CD4+ T-cell count, ART history and demographic data were obtained. A Qiagen kit on a QIAcube was used to extract genomic DNA from unsorted PBMC, with samples processed in batches of 12. Sequencing of the TRB variable region was done with the immunoSEQ hsTCRB v3.0 assay at survey level resolution. The targeted TRB sequencing depth was roughly 40,000-55,000 T-cell genomes per sample. Pooled TRB libraries were sequenced on an Illumina MiSeq with a v3 150-cycle kit. The authors' analysis ran thus. Analysis of repertoires was carried out in R inside a reproducible Nextflow workflow spanning QC, data transformation and analysis. LymphoSeq2, an R package for exploring AIRR-Seq data, was used to implement the custom analyses. A handful of samples that produced fewer than 5000 total TRB sequences were removed, so fewer than 200 HIV repertoires were analyzed. Of the 188 retained HIV repertoires, over 55 were collected before and roughly 130 after ART initiation. Each repertoire was downsampled to 5000 TRB nucleotide sequences, and summary statistics were averaged across 100 downsampling iterations. TRB sequences were retained for analysis only if CDR3 regions of at least seven amino acids were present. Two measures captured diversity: a Shannon entropy-derived clonality score and the Gini coefficient. In repertoire networks, the top 5000 CDR3 amino acid sequences were linked whenever an edit distance of one separated two sequences. For TRB CDR3 amino acid sequences, GLIPH2 was used to predict antigen specificity groups and MHC restriction. Known CMV, EBV, HIV or tissue antigen associations were flagged by matching CDR3 amino acid sequences against VDJdb and McPAS-TCR. Pre-ART, post-ART and control groups were compared with Wilcoxon signed-rank tests and Holm-Bonferroni correction. TCRdb stores this immuneACCESS table with in-frame sequences only. Part of the clones is absent; in the studies checked, under half of the shortfall reflects unresolved V genes, and no reason is known for the rest. The V and J calls and clone size are taken from that table; D and trimming were inferred from the DNA. In all, the sample holds tens of thousands of clones, and under 80% of those were seen once. The top ten constitute around 5% of the sample.

V lost 0 bases and J lost 5 bases, and the count of bases not matched to a germline gene is 14. The CDR3, from cysteine to phenylalanine, totals 18 residues. Only the CDR3 part of the read is kept: 54 bases, read in frame from the first base. Reading the germline V gene (reference sequence) gives CDR1 SGHNT and CDR2 YYREEE. This material consisted of unsorted PBMCs, taken 0.5 years after starting antiretroviral therapy. The sequence links TRBV5-4 to TRBJ1-1; 9 central nucleotides agree with TRBD1. This sequence originates from a woman aged 40 to 50 with HIV. The CDR3 is CASSLGGTGLIGGTEAFF. DNA sequence: TGTGCCAGCAGCTTGGGCGGGACAGGGCTAATAGGAGGGACTGAAGCTTTCTTT. Full variable domain (CDR3 extended with the reference TRBV5-4 and TRBJ1-1 proteins): ETGVTQSPTHLIKTRGQQVTLRCSSQSGHNTVSWYQQALGQGPQFIFQYYREEENGRGNFPPRFSGLQFPNYSSELNVNALELDDSALYLCASSLGGTGLIGGTEAFFGQGTRLTVV.